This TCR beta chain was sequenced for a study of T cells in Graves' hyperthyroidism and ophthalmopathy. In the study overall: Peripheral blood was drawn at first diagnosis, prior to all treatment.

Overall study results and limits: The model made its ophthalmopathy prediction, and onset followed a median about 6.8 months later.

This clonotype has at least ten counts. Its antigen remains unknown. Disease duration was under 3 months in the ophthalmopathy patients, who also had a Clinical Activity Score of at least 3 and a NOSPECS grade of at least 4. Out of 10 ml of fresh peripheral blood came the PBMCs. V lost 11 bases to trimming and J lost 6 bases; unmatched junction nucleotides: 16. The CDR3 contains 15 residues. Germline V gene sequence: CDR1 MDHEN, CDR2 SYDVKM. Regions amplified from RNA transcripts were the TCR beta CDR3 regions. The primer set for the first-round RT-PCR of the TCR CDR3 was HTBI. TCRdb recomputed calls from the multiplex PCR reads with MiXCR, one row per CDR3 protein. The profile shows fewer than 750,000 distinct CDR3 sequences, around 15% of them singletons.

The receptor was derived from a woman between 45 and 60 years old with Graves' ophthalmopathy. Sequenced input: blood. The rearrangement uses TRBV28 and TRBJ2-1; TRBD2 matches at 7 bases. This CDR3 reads CAALGVLAAPNEQFF. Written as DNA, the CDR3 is TGTGCCGCCTTGGGGGTGCTAGCGGCTCCCAATGAGCAGTTCTTC.